The next 9 T cell receptor beta chains were all read from a single sample in a study of CD8 T cells in Susac syndrome. Random hexamers were used to reverse transcribe roughly 0.45 to 1 ug of RNA. TCRdb reprocessed the immunoSEQ multiplex PCR reads via MiXCR and lists one record per CDR3 protein. This sample yields 180,000 or so distinct CDR3 sequences, of which roughly 94% are seen a single time; 0.099% belongs to the top ten. Sequenced material: CD4+ T cells from PBMCs. The origin of the receptors is a human donor with Susac syndrome.

The chain couples TRBV3-1 to TRBJ2-5, with TRBD1 matching 8 bases. The germline V gene encodes CDR1 LGHDT and CDR2 YNNKEL (reference sequence). The length of the CDR3 is 16 residues. Trimming removed 0 bases from V and 2 bases from J; junction bases left unmatched: 5. CDR3: CASSQDLGQGQETQYF. CDR3 DNA sequence: TGTGCCAGCAGCCAAGACCTCGGACAGGGACAAGAGACCCAGTACTTC.

V and J are TRBV2 and TRBJ1-1; TRBD1 is a possible D gene (5 bases). V dropped 5 bases and J dropped 5 bases, with 15 bases sitting between them. This CDR3 region has 14 residues. From germline, CDR1 is SNHLY and CDR2 FYNNEI. CDR3 nucleotide sequence: TGTGCCAGCAGTTACAGGCGTAAGGGAACTGAAGCTTTCTTT. Its translation: CASSYRRKGTEAFF.

This clonotype appeared once. The chain employs TRBV29-1 and TRBJ2-5; D might be TRBD2 (6 bases). V was clipped by 3 bases and J by 4 bases, with 12 bases between them. This CDR3 is built from 13 residues. Germline loops: CDR1 SQVTM, CDR2 ANQGSEA. CDR3 amino acids: CSVDSAGRETQYF. The CDR3 nucleotides are TGCAGCGTTGACTCAGCGGGTCGAGAGACCCAGTACTTC.

Written as DNA, the CDR3 is TGTGCCAGCAGCTCGACAGGCACCAGCACAGATACGCAGTATTTT. This encodes CASSSTGTSTDTQYF. V usage is TRBV7-9 and J usage is TRBJ2-3; perhaps TRBD1 as D (6 bases). V was pared by 4 bases and J by 0 bases, with 11 bases between. Germline V gene sequence: CDR1 SEHNR, CDR2 FQNEAQ (reference sequence). CDR3 length equals 15 residues. Full variable domain (rest looked up from reference TRBV7-9 and TRBJ2-3): DTGVSQNPRHKITKRGQNVTFRCDPISEHNRLYWYRQTLGQGPEFLTYFQNEAQLEKSRLLSDRFSAERPKGSFSTLEIQRTEQGDSAMYLCASSSTGTSTDTQYFGPGTRLTVL.

This clonotype has a single count. The rearrangement links TRBV14 to TRBJ1-2, with unresolved D. Trimming removed 0 bases from V and 4 bases from J, with 12 bases in between. This CDR3 is 15 amino acids long. Germline V gene lookup returns CDR1 SGHDN and CDR2 FVKESK. The CDR3 nucleotides read TGTGCCAGCAGCCAAGATCCTCGGTGGGGCTATGGCTACACCTTC. The encoded protein is CASSQDPRWGYGYTF.

The chain couples TRBV7-2 to TRBJ1-2; D is ambiguous. This CDR3 spans 13 amino acids. The V gene's germline CDR1 is SGHTA and CDR2 FQGNSA. With 4 bases removed from V and 7 bases from J, the gap between germline ends came to 13 bases. This CDR3 reads CASSSWTESGYTF. The DNA of the CDR3 is TGTGCCAGCAGCTCCTGGACCGAGTCTGGCTACACCTTC.

The rearrangement joins TRBV30 to TRBJ2-2; no clear D gene. Trimming left V 3 bases short and J 7 bases short, with 6 bases between. The germline V gene has CDR1 GTSNPN and CDR2 SVGIG (reference sequence). The CDR3 contains 11 residues. CDR3 residues: CAWRFNGELFF. The CDR3 nucleotides are TGTGCCTGGAGATTTAACGGGGAGCTGTTTTTT.

The chain couples TRBV20-1 to TRBJ2-7, with no clear D. The CDR3 runs 12 residues. The germline V gene has CDR1 DFQATT and CDR2 SNEGSKA (reference sequence). Trimming took off 2 bases at V and 5 bases at J, with 10 bases between the two ends. CDR3 nucleotides: TGCAGTGCTAGAACGGACGGCAACGAGCAGTACTTC. Its protein is CSARTDGNEQYF.

The rearrangement links TRBV2 to TRBJ1-1; weak D call: TRBD1 (5 bases). The CDR3 has 16 amino acids. V was cut by 5 bases and J by 3 bases, with 19 bases left in between. Germline loops: CDR1 SNHLY, CDR2 FYNNEI. The CDR3 nucleotides read TGTGCCAGCAGTCTAGAGGGGAATGCTTGGGACACTGAAGCTTTCTTT. This gives the protein CASSLEGNAWDTEAFF.